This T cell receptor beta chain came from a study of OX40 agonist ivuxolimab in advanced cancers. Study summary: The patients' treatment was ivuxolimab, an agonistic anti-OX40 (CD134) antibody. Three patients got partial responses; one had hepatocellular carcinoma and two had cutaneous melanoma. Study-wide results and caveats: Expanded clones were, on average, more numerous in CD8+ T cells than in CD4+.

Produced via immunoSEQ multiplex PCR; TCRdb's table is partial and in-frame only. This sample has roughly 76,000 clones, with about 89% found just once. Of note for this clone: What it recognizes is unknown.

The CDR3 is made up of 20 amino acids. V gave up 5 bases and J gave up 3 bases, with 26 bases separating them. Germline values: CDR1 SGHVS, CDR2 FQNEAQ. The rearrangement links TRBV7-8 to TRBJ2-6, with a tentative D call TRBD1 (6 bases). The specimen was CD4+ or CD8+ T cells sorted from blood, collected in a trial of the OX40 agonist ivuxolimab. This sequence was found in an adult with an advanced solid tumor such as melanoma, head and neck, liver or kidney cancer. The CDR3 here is CASSPTVGDTLLDGANVLTF. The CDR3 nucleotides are TGTGCCAGCAGCCCCACAGTCGGGGACACTCTGCTTGATGGGGCCAACGTCCTGACTTTC.